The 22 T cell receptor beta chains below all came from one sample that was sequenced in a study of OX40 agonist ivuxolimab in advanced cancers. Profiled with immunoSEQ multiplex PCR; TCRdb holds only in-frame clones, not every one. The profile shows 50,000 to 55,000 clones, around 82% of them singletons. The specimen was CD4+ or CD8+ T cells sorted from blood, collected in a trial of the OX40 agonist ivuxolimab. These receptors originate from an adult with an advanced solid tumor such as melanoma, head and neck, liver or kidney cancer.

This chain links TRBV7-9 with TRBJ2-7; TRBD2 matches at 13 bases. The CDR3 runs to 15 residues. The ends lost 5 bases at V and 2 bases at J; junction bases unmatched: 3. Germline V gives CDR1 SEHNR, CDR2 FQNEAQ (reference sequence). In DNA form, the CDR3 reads TGTGCCAGCAGCCAAGGGACTAGCGGGACCTACGAGCAGTACTTC. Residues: CASSQGTSGTYEQYF.

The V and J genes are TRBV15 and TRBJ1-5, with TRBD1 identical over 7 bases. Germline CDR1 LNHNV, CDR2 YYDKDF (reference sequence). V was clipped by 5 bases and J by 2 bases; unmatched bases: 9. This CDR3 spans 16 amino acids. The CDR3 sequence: CATSEETGWGNQPQHF. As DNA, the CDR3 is TGTGCCACCAGCGAGGAGACAGGGTGGGGCAATCAGCCCCAGCATTTT.

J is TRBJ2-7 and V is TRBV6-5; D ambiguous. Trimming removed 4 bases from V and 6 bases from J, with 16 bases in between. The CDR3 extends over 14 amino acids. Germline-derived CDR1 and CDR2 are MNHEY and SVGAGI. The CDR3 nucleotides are TGTGCCAGCAGTTCCCAGGTGGTGTCATCCGAGCAGTACTTC. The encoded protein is CASSSQVVSSEQYF.

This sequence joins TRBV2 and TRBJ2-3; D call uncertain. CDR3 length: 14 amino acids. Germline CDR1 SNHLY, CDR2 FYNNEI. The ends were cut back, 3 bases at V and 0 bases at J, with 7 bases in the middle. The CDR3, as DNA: TGTGCCAGCAGTGACATATCTAGCACAGATACGCAGTATTTT. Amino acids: CASSDISSTDTQYF.

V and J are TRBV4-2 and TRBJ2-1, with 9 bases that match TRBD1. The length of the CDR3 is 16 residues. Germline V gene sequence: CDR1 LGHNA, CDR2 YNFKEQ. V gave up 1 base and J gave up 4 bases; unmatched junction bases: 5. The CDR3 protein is CASSQGQGQGYNEQFF. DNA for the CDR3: TGTGCCAGCAGCCAAGGCCAGGGACAGGGATACAATGAGCAGTTCTTC.

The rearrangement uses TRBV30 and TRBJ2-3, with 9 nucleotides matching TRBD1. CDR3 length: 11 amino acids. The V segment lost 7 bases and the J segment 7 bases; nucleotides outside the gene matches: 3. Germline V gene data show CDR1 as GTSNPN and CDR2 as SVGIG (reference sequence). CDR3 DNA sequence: TGTGCCTCGGGGACAGGGAATACGCAGTATTTT. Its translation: CASGTGNTQYF.

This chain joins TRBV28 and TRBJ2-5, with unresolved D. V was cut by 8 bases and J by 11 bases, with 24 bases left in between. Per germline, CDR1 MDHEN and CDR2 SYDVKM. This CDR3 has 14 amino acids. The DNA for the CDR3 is TGTGCCAGCGCCCCCGCCCGGGCCCCGTGGCAGCAGTACTTC. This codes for CASAPARAPWQQYF.

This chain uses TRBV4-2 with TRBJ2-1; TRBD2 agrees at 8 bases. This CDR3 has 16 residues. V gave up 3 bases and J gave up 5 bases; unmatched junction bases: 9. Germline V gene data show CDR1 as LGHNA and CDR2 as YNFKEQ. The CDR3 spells CASSHPSGSTNNEQFF. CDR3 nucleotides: TGTGCCAGCAGCCACCCAAGCGGGAGTACTAACAATGAGCAGTTCTTC.

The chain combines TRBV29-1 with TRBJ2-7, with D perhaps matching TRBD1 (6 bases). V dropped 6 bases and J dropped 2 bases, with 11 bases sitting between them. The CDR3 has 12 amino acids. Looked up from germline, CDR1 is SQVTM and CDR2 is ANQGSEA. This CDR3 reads CSVVRDTYEQYF. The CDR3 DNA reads TGCAGCGTCGTACGGGACACCTACGAGCAGTACTTC.

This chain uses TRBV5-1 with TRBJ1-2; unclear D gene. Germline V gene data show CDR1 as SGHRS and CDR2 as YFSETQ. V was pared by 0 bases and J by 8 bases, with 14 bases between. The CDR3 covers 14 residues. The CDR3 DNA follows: TGCGCCAGCAGCTTGGGAGGGAACCTAGGAGGCTACACCTTC. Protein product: CASSLGGNLGGYTF. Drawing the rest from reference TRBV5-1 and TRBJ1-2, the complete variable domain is KAGVTQTPRYLIKTRGQQVTLSCSPISGHRSVSWYQQTPGQGLQFLFEYFSETQRNKGNFPGRFSGRQFSNSRSEMNVSTLELGDSALYLCASSLGGNLGGYTFGSGTRLTVV.

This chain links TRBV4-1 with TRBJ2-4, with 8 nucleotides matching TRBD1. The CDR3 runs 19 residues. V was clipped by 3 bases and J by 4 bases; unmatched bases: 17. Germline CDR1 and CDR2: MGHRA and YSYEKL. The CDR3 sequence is CASSQPGQGGDKMKNIQYF. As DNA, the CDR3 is TGCGCCAGCAGCCAGCCTGGACAGGGAGGCGATAAAATGAAAAACATTCAGTACTTC.

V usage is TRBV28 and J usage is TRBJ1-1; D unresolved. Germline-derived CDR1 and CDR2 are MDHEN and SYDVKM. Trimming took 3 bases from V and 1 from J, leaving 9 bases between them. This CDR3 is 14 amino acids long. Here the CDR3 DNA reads TGTGCCAGCAGTTTCCCCGGTCAGAACACTGAAGCTTTCTTT. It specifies CASSFPGQNTEAFF.

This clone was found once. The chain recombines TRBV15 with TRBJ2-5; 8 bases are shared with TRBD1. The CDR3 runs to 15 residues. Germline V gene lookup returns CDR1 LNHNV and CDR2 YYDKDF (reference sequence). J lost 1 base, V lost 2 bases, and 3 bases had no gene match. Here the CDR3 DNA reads TGTGCCACCAGCAGACAGGGGGCCACCCAAGAGACCCAGTACTTC. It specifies CATSRQGATQETQYF.

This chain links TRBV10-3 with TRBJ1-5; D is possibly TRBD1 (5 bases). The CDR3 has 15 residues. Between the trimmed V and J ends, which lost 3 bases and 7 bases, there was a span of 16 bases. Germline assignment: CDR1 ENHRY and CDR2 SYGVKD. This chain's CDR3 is CAISEGSTERQPQHF. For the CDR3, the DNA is TGTGCCATCAGTGAAGGGTCGACAGAACGACAGCCCCAGCATTTT.

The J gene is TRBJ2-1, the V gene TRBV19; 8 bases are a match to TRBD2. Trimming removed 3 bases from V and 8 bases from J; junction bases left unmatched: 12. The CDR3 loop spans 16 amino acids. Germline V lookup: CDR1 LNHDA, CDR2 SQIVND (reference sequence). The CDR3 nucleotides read TGTGCCAGTAGTATGATAGCGGGGCCCTCAGGCGATGAGCAGTTCTTC. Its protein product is CASSMIAGPSGDEQFF.

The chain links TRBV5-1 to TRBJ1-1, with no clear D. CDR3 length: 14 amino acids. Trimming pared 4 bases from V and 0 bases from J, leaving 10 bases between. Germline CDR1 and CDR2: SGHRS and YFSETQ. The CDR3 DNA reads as TGCGCCAGCAGCGAAGGTGATATGAACACTGAAGCTTTCTTT. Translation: CASSEGDMNTEAFF.

The CDR3 reads CASSLSGNGYTF. CDR3 sequence (DNA): TGTGCCAGCAGTTTATCTGGGAATGGCTACACCTTC. The chain carries TRBV28 and TRBJ1-2, with no clear D. The CDR3 length is 12 residues. V lost 1 base and J lost 6, with 6 bases in between. Germline V lookup: CDR1 MDHEN, CDR2 SYDVKM.

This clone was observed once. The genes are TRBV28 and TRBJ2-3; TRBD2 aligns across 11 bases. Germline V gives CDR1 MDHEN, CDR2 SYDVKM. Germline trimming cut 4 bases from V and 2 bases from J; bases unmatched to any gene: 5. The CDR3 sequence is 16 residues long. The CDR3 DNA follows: TGTGCCAGCAGTTCTGGGACTAGCGGATACACAGATACGCAGTATTTT. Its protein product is CASSSGTSGYTDTQYF.

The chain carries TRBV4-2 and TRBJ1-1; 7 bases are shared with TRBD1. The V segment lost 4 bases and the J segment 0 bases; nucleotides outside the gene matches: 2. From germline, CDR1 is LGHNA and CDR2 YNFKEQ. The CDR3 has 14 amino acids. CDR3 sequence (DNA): TGTGCCAGCAGCCCGGGACAGATGAACACTGAAGCTTTCTTT. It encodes CASSPGQMNTEAFF.

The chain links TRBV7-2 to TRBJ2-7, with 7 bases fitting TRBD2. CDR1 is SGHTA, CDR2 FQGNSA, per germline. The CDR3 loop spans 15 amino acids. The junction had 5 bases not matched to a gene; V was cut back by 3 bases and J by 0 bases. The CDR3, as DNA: TGTGCCAGCAGCTTGGCTAGCGGCCTCTCCTACGAGCAGTACTTC. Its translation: CASSLASGLSYEQYF.

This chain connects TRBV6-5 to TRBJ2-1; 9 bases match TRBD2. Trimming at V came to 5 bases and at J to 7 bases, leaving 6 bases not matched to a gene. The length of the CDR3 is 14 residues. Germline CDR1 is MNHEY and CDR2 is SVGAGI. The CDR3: CASSGSGRSNEQFF. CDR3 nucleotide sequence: TGTGCCAGCAGTGGTAGCGGGAGATCTAATGAGCAGTTCTTC.

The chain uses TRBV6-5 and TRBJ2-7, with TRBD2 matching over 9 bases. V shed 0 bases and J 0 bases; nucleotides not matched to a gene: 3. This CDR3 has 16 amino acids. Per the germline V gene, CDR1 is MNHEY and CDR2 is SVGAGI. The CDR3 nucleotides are TGTGCCAGCAGTTACTCGACTAGCGGTCCCTCCTACGAGCAGTACTTC. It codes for CASSYSTSGPSYEQYF.